The present T cell receptor (beta chain) was sequenced within a study of early T cells in non-severe SARS-CoV-2 infection. In TCRdb, the 5' RACE reads were re-called with MiXCR into one record per CDR3 protein. The sample consists of about 69,000 distinct CDR3 sequences, roughly 13% of them appearing once. This CDR3 is 10 amino acids long. Germline assignment: CDR1 MNHNY and CDR2 SVGAGI (reference sequence). The V gene end was trimmed by 6 bases and the J gene end by 12 bases; junction bases not matched to a gene: 2. This clonotype was recorded a few times. The V call is TRBV6-6, the J call TRBJ2-1, with 7 bases fitting TRBD1. The receptor comes from an adult who was a healthcare worker with PCR-confirmed SARS-CoV-2 infection or an uninfected control (not recorded which). The sequencing sample was made of whole blood. The CDR3 is CASSRDRQFF. DNA for the CDR3: TGTGCCAGCAGCCGGGACAGGCAGTTCTTC.